This T cell receptor beta chain is from a study of vaccination and CD4 T cells after COVID-19. Study overall: Recovered patients in the cohort numbered six men and four women, two of them Hispanic.

The CDR3 totals 17 residues. Germline CDR1 MNHNS, CDR2 SASEGT. V was trimmed by 6 bases and J by 3 bases, leaving 24 bases between them. Comments on this clonotype: As yet, its antigen is unknown.

Cultured CD4+ T cells had their DNA profiled by the Oncomine TCR Beta short-read assay. TCRdb passed the PCR reads through MiXCR, listing each CDR3 protein once. The repertoire has tens of thousands of distinct CDR3 sequences, roughly a third of them found once; the top ten carry approximately 3.1%. The time point is: late sampling 161 to 241 days after vaccination in a few convalescent patients. Treatment described: approximately nine-day PBMC culture with coronavirus spike peptide pools or control peptides (ViraFEST assay). ViraFEST enlarged antigen-specific T cell populations with peptide pools and afterwards sequenced TCRs. Culture conditions combined two million PBMCs per well with 10 IU/ml IL-2 and 8.5 to 10 ug/ml peptide pools.

V gene TRBV6-1 combines with J gene TRBJ2-7, with D possibly being TRBD1 or TRBD2 (6 bases each). This receptor was identified in a human donor who had recovered from COVID-19. Specimen: CD4+ T cells from blood, cultured in vitro, collected about 7 months after SARS-CoV-2 vaccination. DNA of the CDR3: TGTGCCAGCAGAGGGGGGAGCCCTGGCGGAAACTTCTACGAGCAGTACTTC. Encoded protein: CASRGGSPGGNFYEQYF.